The clone carrying this TCR beta chain appeared a few times. Its antigen is not identified. These data are taken from a study of human T cells and chemical hapten exposure. TCRdb independently ran MiXCR on the RACE reads; one entry per CDR3 protein. This table holds tens of thousands of distinct CDR3 sequences, about 10% found once. Documented time point: patch test 1, 2 weeks after DPC sensitization. Regarding treatment: therapeutic diphenylcyclopropenone sensitization with weekly scalp DPC. Study-wide results and caveats: With patch test score, the counts of PT1 expanded TCRs showed a positive correlation.

The clonotype comes from a woman in her forties or fifties with alopecia areata. Some clones in this sample may be carry-over from other donors' samples. The sequencing here drew on whole blood, taken in connection with sensitization to the hapten diphenylcyclopropenone (DPC).

The CDR3 here is CASTGNYEQYF. CDR3 in DNA: TGTGCCAGCACGGGGAACTACGAGCAGTACTTC. V gene TRBV28 combines with J gene TRBJ2-7; D possibly corresponds to TRBD2 (5 bases). In germline, CDR1 is MDHEN, CDR2 SYDVKM. The CDR3 runs 11 residues. Trimming shortened V by 7 bases and J by 3 bases, and 7 bases separated the two germline ends.